This T cell receptor beta chain comes out of a study of T cell responses to AZD1222 COVID-19 vaccine. CDR1 is SGHAT, CDR2 FQNNGV, per germline. Trimming took 5 bases from V and 0 from J; bases not matched to a gene: 9. This CDR3 region has 17 residues. Sequencing was performed with immunoSEQ multiplex PCR; in TCRdb, only in-frame clones are kept and a portion is missing. The table lists around 150,000 clones, around nine tenths of them singletons, with under 4% in the top ten. Sequencing was performed on peripheral blood, taken 28 days after the second AZD1222 dose. The J gene is TRBJ2-7, the V gene TRBV11-2; 11 bases fit TRBD2. The sequence came from an adult who received the AZD1222 COVID-19 vaccine. CDR3 coding DNA: TGTGCCAGCAGCATCGCCGGGACTAGCGGACGCTCCTACGAGCAGTACTTC. Protein product: CASSIAGTSGRSYEQYF.